The rows below give T cell receptor beta chains drawn from one sample of a study of T cell responses to AZD1222 COVID-19 vaccine. Profiled with immunoSEQ multiplex PCR; TCRdb holds only in-frame clones, not every one. The profile shows about 140,000 clones, 70% to 90% of them singletons. This material consisted of peripheral blood, taken on day 0 of AZD1222 vaccination. The receptors stem from an adult in good health. Each CDR3 is given with its conserved first and last residue. The D gene is left open where the match is weak.

d_call cdr3_length j_call v_call cdr3_nt cdr3_aa
. 15 TRBJ2-1 TRBV12-5 TGTGCTAGTGGTGGGGTCGGCGGGTCGTACAATGAGCAGTTCTTC CASGGVGGSYNEQFF
. 17 TRBJ1-1 TRBV28 TGTGCCAGCAGTTCCCCCTCGGTTGGCTTGGTGAACACTGAAGCTTTCTTT CASSSPSVGLVNTEAFF
TRBD1 16 TRBJ1-6 TRBV15 TGTGCCACCAGCAGAGACCCCGGACAGGCAAATTCACCCCTCCACTTT CATSRDPGQANSPLHF
. 13 TRBJ2-7 TRBV5-6 TGTGCCAGCAGCTTGGGGCGGCCCTACGAGCAGTACTTC CASSLGRPYEQYF
. 16 TRBJ2-7 TRBV27 TGTGCCAGCAGGGGGGGACGGCAGGGCCTAATCTACGAGCAGTACTTC CASRGGRQGLIYEQYF
. 12 TRBJ1-2 TRBV19 TGTGCCAGTAGTATCTCAGGCCCCGGCTACACCTTC CASSISGPGYTF
. 17 TRBJ1-4 TRBV4-3 TGCGCCAGCAGCCCTACGGCTCCCCGGGCCTTTAATGAAAAACTGTTTTTT CASSPTAPRAFNEKLFF
TRBD2 15 TRBJ2-1 TRBV7-8 TGTGCCAGCAGCCCCACGGGAACTAGCGGGAGGGCTCAGTTCTTC CASSPTGTSGRAQFF
. 16 TRBJ1-5 TRBV28 TGTGCCAGCAGTTTAAGCAGGGATGTGAGCAATCAGCCCCAGCATTTT CASSLSRDVSNQPQHF
. 15 TRBJ1-1 TRBV5-1 TGCGCCAGCAAAAGGATACTACAGGGGAACACTGAAGCTTTCTTT CASKRILQGNTEAFF
. 14 TRBJ1-3 TRBV28 TGTGCCAGCAGTTTACCGAGCTCTGGAAACACCATATATTTT CASSLPSSGNTIYF